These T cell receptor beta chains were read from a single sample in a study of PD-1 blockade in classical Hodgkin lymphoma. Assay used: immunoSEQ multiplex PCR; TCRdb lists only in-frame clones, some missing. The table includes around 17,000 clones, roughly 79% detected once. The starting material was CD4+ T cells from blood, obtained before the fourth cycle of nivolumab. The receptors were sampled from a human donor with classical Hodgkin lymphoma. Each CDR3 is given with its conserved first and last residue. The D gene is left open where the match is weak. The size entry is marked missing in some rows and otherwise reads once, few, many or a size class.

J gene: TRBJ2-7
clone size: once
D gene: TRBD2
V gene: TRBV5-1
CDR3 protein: CASSLNSGRGFYEQYF
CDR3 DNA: TGCGCCAGCAGCTTGAATAGCGGGAGAGGCTTCTACGAGCAGTACTTC

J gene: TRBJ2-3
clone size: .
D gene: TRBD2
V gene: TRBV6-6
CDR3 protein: CASRRGLAGGGSQYF
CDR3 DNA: TGTGCCAGCAGGCGAGGACTAGCGGGAGGGGGGTCGCAGTATTTT

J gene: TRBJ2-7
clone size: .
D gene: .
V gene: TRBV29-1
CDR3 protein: CSVNEQYF
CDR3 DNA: TGCAGCGTTAACGAGCAGTACTTC

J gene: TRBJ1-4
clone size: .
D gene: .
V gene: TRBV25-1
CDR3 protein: CASSEWGGGNEKLFF
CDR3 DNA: TGTGCCAGCAGTGAATGGGGGGGCGGCAATGAAAAACTGTTTTTT

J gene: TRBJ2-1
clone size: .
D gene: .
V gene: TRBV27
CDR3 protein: CASSFRGGYNEQFF
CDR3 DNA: TGTGCCAGCAGTTTTAGAGGGGGGTACAATGAGCAGTTCTTC

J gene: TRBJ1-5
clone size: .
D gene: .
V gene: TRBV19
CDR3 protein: CASSFGRPDQPQHF
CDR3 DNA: TGTGCCAGTAGTTTTGGACGGCCCGATCAGCCCCAGCATTTT

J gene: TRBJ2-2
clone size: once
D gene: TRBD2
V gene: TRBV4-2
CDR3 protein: CASSPHSGTSGKVKNTGELFF
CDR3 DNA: TGTGCCAGCAGCCCCCACTCCGGGACTAGCGGGAAAGTTAAAAACACCGGGGAGCTGTTTTTT

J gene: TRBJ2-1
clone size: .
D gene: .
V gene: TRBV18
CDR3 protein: CASSRALTGRYNEQFF
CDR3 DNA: TGTGCCAGCTCACGGGCCTTGACAGGGAGGTACAATGAGCAGTTCTTC

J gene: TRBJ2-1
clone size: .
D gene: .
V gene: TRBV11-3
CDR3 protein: CASSRDTSSYNEQFF
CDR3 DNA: TGTGCCAGCAGCCGGGACACATCCTCCTACAATGAGCAGTTCTTC

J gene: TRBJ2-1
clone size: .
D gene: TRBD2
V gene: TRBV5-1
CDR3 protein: CASSARTSGSNEQFF
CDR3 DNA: TGCGCCAGCAGCGCAAGGACTAGCGGGAGTAATGAGCAGTTCTTC

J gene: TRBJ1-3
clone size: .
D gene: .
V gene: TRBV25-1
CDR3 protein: CASSDRGGSGNTIYF
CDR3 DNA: TGTGCCAGCAGTGACCGAGGGGGCTCTGGAAACACCATATATTTT

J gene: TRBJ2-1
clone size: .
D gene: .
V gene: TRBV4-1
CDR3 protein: CASSQTGTLSYNEQFF
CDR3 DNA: TGCGCCAGCAGCCAAACCGGGACCCTATCCTACAATGAGCAGTTCTTC

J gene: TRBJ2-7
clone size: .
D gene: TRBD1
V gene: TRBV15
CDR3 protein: CATSGTGTGVYEQYF
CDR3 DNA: TGTGCCACCAGCGGAACCGGGACAGGGGTGTACGAGCAGTACTTC

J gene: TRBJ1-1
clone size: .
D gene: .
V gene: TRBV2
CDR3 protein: CASIIQSEAFF
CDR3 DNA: TGTGCCAGCATTATCCAGAGTGAAGCTTTCTTT

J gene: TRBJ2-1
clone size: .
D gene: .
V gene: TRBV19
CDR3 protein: CASSRAVSSYNEQFF
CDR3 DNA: TGTGCCAGTAGTAGGGCGGTTAGCTCCTACAATGAGCAGTTCTTC

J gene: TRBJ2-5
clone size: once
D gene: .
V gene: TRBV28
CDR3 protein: CASSPYRAQETQYF
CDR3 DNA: TGTGCCAGCAGTCCCTATAGGGCACAAGAGACCCAGTACTTC

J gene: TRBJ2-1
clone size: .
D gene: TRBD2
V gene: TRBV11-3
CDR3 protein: CASSLDHSGRNEQFF
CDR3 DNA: TGTGCCAGCAGCTTAGATCATAGCGGGCGGAATGAGCAGTTCTTC

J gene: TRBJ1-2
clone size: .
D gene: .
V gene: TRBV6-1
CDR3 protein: CASSEVRKGYGYTF
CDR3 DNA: TGTGCCAGCAGTGAAGTTCGGAAGGGCTATGGCTACACCTTC

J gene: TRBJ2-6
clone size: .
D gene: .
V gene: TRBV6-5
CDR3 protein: CASSNHRVGANVLTF
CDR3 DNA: TGTGCCAGCAGTAACCACAGGGTCGGGGCCAACGTCCTGACTTTC

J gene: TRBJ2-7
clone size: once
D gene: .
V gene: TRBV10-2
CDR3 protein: CASGRHYTYEQYF
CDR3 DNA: TGCGCCAGCGGCAGGCACTATACCTACGAGCAGTACTTC

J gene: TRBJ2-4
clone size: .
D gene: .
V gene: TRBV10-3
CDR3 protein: CAISDSREVSIQYF
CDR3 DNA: TGTGCCATCAGTGATTCTAGAGAAGTTAGTATTCAGTACTTC

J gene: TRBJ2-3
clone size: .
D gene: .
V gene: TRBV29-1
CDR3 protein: CSVVGLTSTDTQYF
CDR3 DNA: TGCAGCGTCGTCGGACTAACTAGCACAGATACGCAGTATTTT

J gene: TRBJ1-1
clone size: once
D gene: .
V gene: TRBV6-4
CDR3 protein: CASREFGGGTEAFF
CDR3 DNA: TGTGCCAGCAGGGAGTTCGGGGGCGGTACTGAAGCTTTCTTT

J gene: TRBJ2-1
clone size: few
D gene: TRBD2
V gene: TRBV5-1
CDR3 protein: CASSSLAGGYNEQFF
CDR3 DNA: TGCGCCAGCAGCTCCTTAGCGGGAGGGTACAATGAGCAGTTCTTC

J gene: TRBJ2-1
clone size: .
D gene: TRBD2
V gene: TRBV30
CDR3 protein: CAWSGWVGVAGDEQFF
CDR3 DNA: TGTGCCTGGAGTGGCTGGGTGGGAGTCGCGGGGGATGAGCAGTTCTTC

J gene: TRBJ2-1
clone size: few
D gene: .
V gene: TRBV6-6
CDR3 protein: CATRTNYNEQFF
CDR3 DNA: TGTGCTACCAGGACGAACTACAATGAGCAGTTCTTC

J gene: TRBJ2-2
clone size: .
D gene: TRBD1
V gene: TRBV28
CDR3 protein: CASSVDPRGFSGELFF
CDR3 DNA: TGTGCCAGCAGCGTAGACCCCAGGGGGTTCTCCGGGGAGCTGTTTTTT

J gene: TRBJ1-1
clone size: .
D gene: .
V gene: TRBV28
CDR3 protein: CASSLKRGGATEAFF
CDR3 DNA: TGTGCCAGCAGTTTAAAGCGGGGGGGGGCCACTGAAGCTTTCTTT

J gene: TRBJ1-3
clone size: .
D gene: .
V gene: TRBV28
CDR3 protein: CASTKHTGSGNTIYF
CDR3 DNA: TGTGCCAGCACCAAACACACAGGGTCTGGAAACACCATATATTTT

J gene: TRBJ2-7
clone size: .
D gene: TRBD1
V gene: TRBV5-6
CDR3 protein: CASSSIGTGGVYEQYF
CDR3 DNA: TGTGCCAGCAGCTCGATCGGGACAGGGGGCGTCTACGAGCAGTACTTC

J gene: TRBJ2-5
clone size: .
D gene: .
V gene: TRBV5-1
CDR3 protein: CASSTPGSQETQYF
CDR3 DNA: TGCGCCAGCAGCACGCCGGGTTCCCAAGAGACCCAGTACTTC

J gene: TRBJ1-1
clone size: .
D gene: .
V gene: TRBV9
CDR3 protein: CASSKWGGPSTEAFF
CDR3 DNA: TGTGCCAGCAGCAAATGGGGGGGACCGAGCACTGAAGCTTTCTTT

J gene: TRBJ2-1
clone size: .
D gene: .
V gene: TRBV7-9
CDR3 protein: CASSPSYRDYNEQFF
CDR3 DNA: TGTGCCAGCAGCCCAAGTTACAGGGACTACAATGAGCAGTTCTTC

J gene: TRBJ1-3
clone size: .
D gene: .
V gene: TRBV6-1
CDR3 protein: CASSEAHPSSGNTIYF
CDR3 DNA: TGTGCCAGCAGTGAAGCACACCCGAGCTCTGGAAACACCATATATTTT

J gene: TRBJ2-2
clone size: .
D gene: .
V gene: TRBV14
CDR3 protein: CASSQGWPNTGELFF
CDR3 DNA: TGTGCCAGCAGCCAAGGTTGGCCGAACACCGGGGAGCTGTTTTTT

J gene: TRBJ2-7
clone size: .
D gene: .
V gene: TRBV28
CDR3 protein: CASSLWGAEAYEQYF
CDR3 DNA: TGTGCCAGCAGTTTATGGGGCGCTGAAGCCTACGAGCAGTACTTC

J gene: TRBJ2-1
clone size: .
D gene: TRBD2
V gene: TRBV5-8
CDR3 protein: CASSLPSGIYNEQFF
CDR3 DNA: TGTGCCAGCAGCTTGCCTAGCGGGATCTACAATGAGCAGTTCTTC

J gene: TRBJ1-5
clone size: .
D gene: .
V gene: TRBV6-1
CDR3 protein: CASSEFGGDQPQHF
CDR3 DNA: TGTGCCAGCAGTGAATTCGGGGGGGATCAGCCCCAGCATTTT

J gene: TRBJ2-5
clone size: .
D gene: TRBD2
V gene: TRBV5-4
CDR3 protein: CASSSNPGLAGEETQYF
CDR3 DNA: TGTGCCAGCAGCTCAAACCCGGGACTAGCGGGAGAAGAGACCCAGTACTTC

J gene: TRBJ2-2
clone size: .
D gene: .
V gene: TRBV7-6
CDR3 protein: CASSLGLATNTGELFF
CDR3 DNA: TGTGCCAGCAGCTTGGGATTAGCGACAAACACCGGGGAGCTGTTTTTT

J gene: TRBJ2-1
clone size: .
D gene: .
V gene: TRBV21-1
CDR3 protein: CASSLHNEQFF
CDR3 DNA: TGTGCCAGCAGCCTCCACAATGAGCAGTTCTTC

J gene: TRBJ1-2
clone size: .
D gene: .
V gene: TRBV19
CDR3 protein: CASSIVGVASGYTF
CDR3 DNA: TGTGCCAGTAGTATAGTCGGGGTCGCAAGTGGCTACACCTTC

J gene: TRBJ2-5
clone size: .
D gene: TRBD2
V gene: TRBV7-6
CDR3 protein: CASSRTSGMGEETQYF
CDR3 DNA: TGTGCCAGCAGCCGGACTAGCGGGATGGGGGAAGAGACCCAGTACTTC

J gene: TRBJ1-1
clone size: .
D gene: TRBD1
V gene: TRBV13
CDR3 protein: CASSLTGGRAEAFF
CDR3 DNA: TGTGCCAGCAGCTTGACAGGGGGTAGAGCTGAAGCTTTCTTT

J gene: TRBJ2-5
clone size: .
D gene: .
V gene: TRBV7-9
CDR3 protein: CASTHRRENETQYF
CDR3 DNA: TGTGCCAGCACCCACCGTCGGGAGAACGAGACCCAGTACTTC

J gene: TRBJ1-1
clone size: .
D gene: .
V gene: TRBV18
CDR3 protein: CASSPGLGNTEAFF
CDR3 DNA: TGTGCCAGCTCACCAGGTCTTGGGAACACTGAAGCTTTCTTT

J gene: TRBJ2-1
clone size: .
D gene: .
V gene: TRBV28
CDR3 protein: CASSDGTAPGNEQFF
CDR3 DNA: TGTGCCAGCAGTGACGGAACTGCTCCTGGCAATGAGCAGTTCTTC

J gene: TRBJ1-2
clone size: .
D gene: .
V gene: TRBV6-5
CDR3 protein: CASSYSRRDYGYTF
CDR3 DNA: TGTGCCAGCAGTTACTCCCGCCGAGACTATGGCTACACCTTC

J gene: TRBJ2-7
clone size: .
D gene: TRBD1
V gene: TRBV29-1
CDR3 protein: CSVGQGSYEQYF
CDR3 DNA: TGCAGCGTTGGACAGGGCTCCTACGAGCAGTACTTC

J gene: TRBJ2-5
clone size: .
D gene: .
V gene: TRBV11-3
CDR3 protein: CASSSSVGSRTQYF
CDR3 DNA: TGTGCCAGCAGCTCCTCGGTGGGCAGCAGAACCCAGTACTTC

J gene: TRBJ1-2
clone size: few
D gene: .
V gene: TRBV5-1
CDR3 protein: CASSESGKYGYTF
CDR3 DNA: TGCGCCAGCAGCGAGTCCGGGAAATATGGCTACACCTTC

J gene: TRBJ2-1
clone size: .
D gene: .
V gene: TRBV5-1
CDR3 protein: CASSLGRGQYNEQFF
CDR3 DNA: TGCGCCAGCAGCTTGGGGCGGGGGCAGTACAATGAGCAGTTCTTC